There are a few counts of the clone carrying this T cell receptor (beta chain). Its antigen remains unknown. These data come from a study of blood T cells in healthy people across ages. The CDR3 covers 14 residues. Germline lookup yields CDR1 LGHNA and CDR2 YNFKEQ. The V and J ends lost 3 bases and 7 bases respectively, with 15 bases between them. Peripheral blood, about 10 milliliters per donor, was collected. In each sample, at least 6.5 million PBMCs were isolated. Next came a second PCR, run for about 7 to 12 cycles, which used a sample-barcoded 5' primer along with a J-beta primer mix. TCRdb re-derived calls from the 5' RACE reads in MiXCR, one entry per CDR3 protein. The sample yields hundreds of thousands of distinct CDR3 sequences, under 50% seen once. General study results and limits: Possibly, changes in expanded clonotypes were confounded because donor CMV status was unknown. When set beside aged donors, long-lived donors presented more naive CD4+ cells and higher diversity.

Source material: blood. V is TRBV4-2 and J is TRBJ2-5, with D possibly being TRBD2 (5 bases). The sequence was obtained from a man aged 25-45 years in good health. The CDR3 DNA sequence: TGTGCCAGCAGCCAGGACGGACTGTCTTTGACCCAGTACTTC. Protein product: CASSQDGLSLTQYF.